In this sample, the clone carrying this T cell receptor (beta chain) turned up a few times. The sample belongs to a study of T-cell reconstitution after alpha-beta-depleted transplantation in children. The library targeted TCRbeta and was prepared with unique molecular identifiers. TCRdb passed the PCR reads through MiXCR, listing each CDR3 protein once. The table shows over 400,000 distinct CDR3 sequences, with about 12% occurring only once. CDR1 and CDR2 from the germline V gene are MGHRA and YSYEKL. The CDR3 has 12 residues. V shed 7 bases, J shed 9 bases, and the junction held 6 bases outside the gene matches.

The TCR comes from a human donor who donated a stem cell graft to a child with combined immunodeficiency. This sample comprised PBMCs from the stem cell graft donor, obtained from the stem cell graft. V usage is TRBV4-1 and J usage is TRBJ2-1; TRBD2 aligns across 7 bases. This CDR3 reads CASTSSGGEQFF. The CDR3 DNA reads TGCGCCAGCACTTCTAGCGGCGGTGAGCAGTTCTTC.